Given below is one T cell receptor (beta chain) in context. Its matching antigen is unknown. This record comes from a study of CD8 T cells in ankylosing spondylitis. Notes on the study in general: Significantly higher representation of disease-linked clones was reported for matched ankylosing spondylitis synovial fluid. Earlier reports found some motif variants in synovial fluid and blood in reactive arthritis.

A quantitative 5'-RACE method, one with molecular barcodes, was used to make TCR beta libraries. In TCRdb, the 5' RACE reads were re-called with MiXCR into one record per CDR3 protein. The sample has under 120,000 distinct CDR3 sequences; around 24% are singletons. The V gene's germline CDR1 is MDHEN and CDR2 SYDVKM. This CDR3 spans 12 amino acids. The V gene lost 9 bases and the J gene lost 1 base, with 9 bases spanning the gap. The sequence came from a male donor with ankylosing spondylitis. Sequencing input: synovial fluid, either unsorted or a sorted T cell fraction (not recorded which). The V call is TRBV28, the J call TRBJ1-1, with D unclear. The CDR3 spells CASSRPNTEAFF. For the CDR3, the DNA is TGTGCCAGTTCGAGACCGAACACTGAAGCTTTCTTT. Variable domain in full (rest from reference TRBV28 and TRBJ1-1): DVKVTQSSRYLVKRTGEKVFLECVQDMDHENMFWYRQDPGLGLRLIYFSYDVKMKEKGDIPEGYSVSREKKERFSLILESASTNQTSMYLCASSRPNTEAFFGQGTRLTVV.